Included here is one T cell receptor beta chain sequence, with context. Its antigen remains unknown. Clones were read by immunoSEQ multiplex PCR, and TCRdb kept only the in-frame ones, dropping some. In the table there are about 22,000 clones, 75% to 90% of which are singletons. CDR1 is WSHSY and CDR2 is SAAADI in the germline V gene. This CDR3 comprises 13 residues. Trimming shortened V by 0 bases and J by 4 bases, and 4 bases separated the two germline ends. The data were taken from a study of OX40 agonist ivuxolimab in advanced cancers. The study, taken as a whole, reports: Some nonresponders likewise displayed low normalized T-cell clonal expansion. At 0.1 to 3.0 mg/kg, CD4+ and CD8+ blood T cells expanded clonally by week 6. In CD8+ T cells, expanded clones were on average more numerous than in CD4+.

The sequence was obtained from an adult with an advanced solid tumor such as melanoma, head and neck, liver or kidney cancer. The V gene is TRBV10-2, the J gene TRBJ1-5, with D hard to call. The source material was CD4+ or CD8+ T cells sorted from blood, sampled in a trial of the OX40 agonist ivuxolimab. As DNA, the CDR3 is TGCGCCAGCAGTGAGTCAGAGAATCAGCCCCAGCATTTT. It translates to CASSESENQPQHF.